These 27 T cell receptor beta chains came from one sample sequenced in a study of OX40 agonist ivuxolimab in advanced cancers. Using immunoSEQ multiplex PCR, the repertoire was profiled, and TCRdb retains in-frame clones only, with some absent. The sample includes about 80,000 clones, about nine tenths of them seen just once. Specimen: CD4+ or CD8+ T cells sorted from blood, collected in a trial of the OX40 agonist ivuxolimab. The receptor set was obtained from an adult with an advanced solid tumor such as melanoma, head and neck, liver or kidney cancer.

The chain links TRBV9 to TRBJ2-3; no clear D gene. V was cut by 0 bases and J by 2 bases, with 7 bases left in between. The CDR3 runs to 14 residues. Germline-derived CDR1 and CDR2 are SGDLS and YYNGEE. CDR3 coding DNA: TGTGCCAGCAGCGTAGAGGGTGTCACAGATACGCAGTATTTT. Amino acids: CASSVEGVTDTQYF.

This sequence joins TRBV6-6 and TRBJ1-2; a possible D gene is TRBD1 (5 bases). The CDR3 loop spans 13 amino acids. With 4 bases removed from V and 8 bases from J, the gap between germline ends came to 14 bases. Germline V CDR1 and CDR2: MNHNY, SVGAGI (reference sequence). The CDR3 here is CASSSGLRRGYTF. CDR3 DNA sequence: TGTGCCAGCAGTTCGGGACTTCGGCGGGGCTACACCTTC.

The J gene is TRBJ1-1, the V gene TRBV7-2; D is unclear. Deletions cut 0 bases from V and 0 bases from J, with 11 bases between. Germline CDR1 SGHTA, CDR2 FQGNSA. The CDR3 runs 16 residues. As DNA, the CDR3 is TGTGCCAGCAGCTTAGCGATGACAAGAATGAACACTGAAGCTTTCTTT. It codes for CASSLAMTRMNTEAFF.

V and J are TRBV28 and TRBJ2-2, with D possibly being TRBD1 or TRBD2 (5 bases each). Between the trimmed V and J ends, which lost 10 bases and 6 bases, there was a span of 15 bases. This CDR3 has 13 residues. From germline, CDR1 is MDHEN and CDR2 SYDVKM. The CDR3: CATNFRGPGELFF. The CDR3 DNA sequence: TGTGCCACCAACTTTAGGGGACCCGGGGAGCTGTTTTTT.

The rearrangement joins TRBV5-1 to TRBJ2-1; 11 bases are shared with TRBD1. Germline CDR1 reads SGHRS; CDR2 reads YFSETQ. The V segment lost 3 bases and the J segment 4 bases; nucleotides outside the gene matches: 3. The CDR3 consists of 15 residues. The CDR3 protein is CASSYGQGAYNEQFF. The CDR3 DNA follows: TGCGCCAGCAGCTACGGACAGGGGGCTTACAATGAGCAGTTCTTC.

V is TRBV4-2 and J is TRBJ2-1, with 9 bases matching TRBD1. Per germline, CDR1 LGHNA and CDR2 YNFKEQ. CDR3 length equals 17 residues. V shed 3 bases, J shed 4 bases, and the junction held 10 bases outside the gene matches. The CDR3 nucleotides read TGTGCCAGCAGCCAGCGACAGGGGGTTGAGGCGTACAATGAGCAGTTCTTC. Translation gives CASSQRQGVEAYNEQFF.

The V gene is TRBV28, the J gene TRBJ2-3; 7 bases match TRBD1. CDR1 MDHEN and CDR2 SYDVKM come from the germline V gene. The CDR3 spans 15 residues. The CDR3 DNA follows: TGTGCTTCCCCCCCGAGGCAGGGGGGCACAGATACGCAGTATTTT. Its protein is CASPPRQGGTDTQYF.

The genes are TRBV25-1 and TRBJ2-5; tentatively, D is TRBD2 (6 bases). Germline V gives CDR1 MGHDK, CDR2 SYGVNS. The V gene lost 1 base and the J gene lost 5 bases, with 17 bases spanning the gap. This CDR3 contains 16 residues. The CDR3 bases are TGTGCCAGCAGTGAATTTGGGGGAGGTGTGGGGGAGACCCAGTACTTC. Translating gives CASSEFGGGVGETQYF.

This chain uses TRBV6-6 with TRBJ1-2; the D gene is possibly TRBD1 (6 bases). The CDR3 length is 13 residues. V was pared by 4 bases and J by 7 bases, with 13 bases between. From germline, CDR1 is MNHNY and CDR2 SVGAGI (reference sequence). The CDR3 sequence is CASSSRGFGGYTF. CDR3 DNA sequence: TGTGCCAGCAGTTCCAGGGGCTTCGGTGGCTACACCTTC.

This clone has just one count. The rearrangement uses TRBV5-6 and TRBJ2-2, with 7 nucleotides matching TRBD2. Per the germline V gene, CDR1 is SGHDT and CDR2 is YYEEEE. The CDR3 length is 16 residues. J gave up 0 bases and V 4 bases, and 6 bases lay outside the gene matches. Written as DNA, the CDR3 is TGTGCCAGCAGCCGCCGACTAGCTGCGAACACCGGGGAGCTGTTTTTT. Translating it yields CASSRRLAANTGELFF.

J is TRBJ1-1 and V is TRBV2; the D is unclear. The V gene's germline CDR1 is SNHLY and CDR2 FYNNEI. This CDR3 is built from 14 residues. Trimming pared 7 bases from V and 0 bases from J, leaving 12 bases between. CDR3 nucleotide sequence: TGTGCCAGCACCCGGACCGAAATGAACACTGAAGCTTTCTTT. Its translation is CASTRTEMNTEAFF.

The gene calls are TRBV28 and TRBJ2-1; D may be TRBD1 or TRBD2 (5 bases each). The CDR3 is made up of 15 amino acids. Germline V gene sequence: CDR1 MDHEN, CDR2 SYDVKM. V was pared by 5 bases and J by 0 bases, with 11 bases between. CDR3 in DNA: TGTGCCAGCAGTCTAAGAGGGACCTCCTACAATGAGCAGTTCTTC. This codes for CASSLRGTSYNEQFF.

J is TRBJ1-3 and V is TRBV10-3; D is unclear. This CDR3 comprises 15 residues. Germline CDR1 ENHRY, CDR2 SYGVKD. V was pared by 7 bases and J by 0 bases, with 13 bases between. CDR3 DNA sequence: TGTGCCATCAAGGAGACTCGGAACTCTGGAAACACCATATATTTT. Translating gives CAIKETRNSGNTIYF.

The V call is TRBV4-1, the J call TRBJ1-2; no definite D call. V lost 2 bases and J lost 5, with 9 bases in between. The V gene's germline CDR1 is MGHRA and CDR2 YSYEKL. This CDR3 has 13 amino acids. The CDR3 sequence is CASSQPGWYGYTF. The CDR3 coding sequence is TGCGCCAGCAGCCAACCTGGGTGGTATGGCTACACCTTC.

The table lists this clone with a count of one. The chain combines TRBV28 with TRBJ1-1; tentatively, D is TRBD1 (5 bases). V dropped 7 bases and J dropped 2 bases, with 20 bases sitting between them. Germline V gene data show CDR1 as MDHEN and CDR2 as SYDVKM. The CDR3 loop spans 16 amino acids. The CDR3 region is CASILGGGSLNTEAFF. The CDR3 coding sequence is TGTGCCAGCATCCTGGGTGGGGGGTCACTAAACACTGAAGCTTTCTTT.

The CDR3 is CASSYSGARYNEQFF. CDR3 sequence (DNA): TGTGCCAGCAGCTACAGCGGGGCCAGATACAATGAGCAGTTCTTC. The chain employs TRBV7-3 and TRBJ2-1; 7 bases match TRBD2. The V segment lost 4 bases and the J segment 4 bases; nucleotides outside the gene matches: 7. The length of the CDR3 is 15 residues. Germline V gene sequence: CDR1 SGHTA, CDR2 FQGTGA.

The J gene is TRBJ2-5, the V gene TRBV30; 10 bases align to TRBD2. The CDR3 length is 15 residues. J gave up 4 bases and V 4 bases, and 9 bases lay outside the gene matches. From germline, CDR1 is GTSNPN and CDR2 SVGIG (reference sequence). The CDR3 nucleotides read TGTGCCTGGACTAGCGGGAGTTCATTGCGAGAGACCCAGTACTTC. Translated, it gives CAWTSGSSLRETQYF.

In its sample, this clone was seen once. The genes are TRBV7-9 and TRBJ1-1; no definite D call. CDR3 size: 13 residues. Trimming stripped 5 bases from V and 1 base from J, with 8 bases between. The germline V gene encodes CDR1 SEHNR and CDR2 FQNEAQ (reference sequence). This chain's CDR3 is CASSRAPNTEAFF. In DNA, the CDR3 is TGTGCCAGCAGCCGGGCCCCGAACACTGAAGCTTTCTTT.

V gene TRBV13 combines with J gene TRBJ2-7; D tentatively fits TRBD1 or TRBD2 (5 bases each). The germline V gene has CDR1 PRHDT and CDR2 FYEKMQ (reference sequence). The CDR3 totals 15 residues. The V end was cut by 5 bases, the J end by 2 bases, with 16 bases between. CDR3 coding DNA: TGTGCCAGCAGCGGTACTCGGGACGGGACCTACGAGCAGTACTTC. Its translation is CASSGTRDGTYEQYF.

This clone is medium-sized. V is TRBV6-5 and J is TRBJ1-4, with TRBD1 as a possible D gene (5 bases). The CDR3 is 14 residues long. The germline V and J ends were trimmed by 4 bases and 4 bases, with 10 bases remaining between them. The germline V gene has CDR1 MNHEY and CDR2 SVGAGI. CDR3 coding DNA: TGTGCCAGCAGTTCGGGACGGCGTAATGAAAAACTGTTTTTT. It translates to CASSSGRRNEKLFF.

This sequence joins TRBV5-6 and TRBJ1-4, with D unresolved. V lost 2 bases and J 0 bases, leaving 11 bases between the germline ends. CDR3 length: 16 residues. Looked up from germline, CDR1 is SGHDT and CDR2 is YYEEEE. DNA for the CDR3: TGTGCCAGCAGCTTTAGAGTCCGAGCAACTAATGAAAAACTGTTTTTT. It codes for CASSFRVRATNEKLFF.

The CDR3: CASSLGATGTYEQYF. For the CDR3, the DNA is TGCGCCAGCAGCTTGGGGGCTACAGGGACCTACGAGCAGTACTTC. J is TRBJ2-7 and V is TRBV5-1; TRBD1 might be the D (6 bases). Germline V gene sequence: CDR1 SGHRS, CDR2 YFSETQ. The CDR3 runs 15 residues. V was cut by 0 bases and J by 2 bases, with 12 bases left in between.

The chain joins TRBV30 to TRBJ2-4, with D maybe TRBD1 (6 bases). Between the trimmed V and J ends, which lost 5 bases and 8 bases, there was a span of 10 bases. Germline assignment: CDR1 GTSNPN and CDR2 SVGIG (reference sequence). The CDR3 is made up of 11 amino acids. The CDR3 DNA reads TGTGCCTGGGAAAAGGGGGACATTCAGTACTTC. It translates to CAWEKGDIQYF.

This clone has a handful of counts. The rearrangement uses TRBV25-1 and TRBJ1-1, with D possibly TRBD1 on 5 matching bases. The CDR3 runs to 11 residues. The V gene lost 2 bases and the J gene lost 9 bases, with 7 bases spanning the gap. From germline, CDR1 is MGHDK and CDR2 SYGVNS. CDR3 residues: CASSERQKAFF. In nucleotides, the CDR3 is TGTGCCAGCAGTGAACGACAGAAAGCTTTCTTT.

CDR3 sequence reads: CASSYSAGMNTEAFF. DNA for the CDR3: TGTGCCAGCAGTTACTCTGCAGGAATGAACACTGAAGCTTTCTTT. J is TRBJ1-1 and V is TRBV6-6; D ambiguous. The germline V gene has CDR1 MNHNY and CDR2 SVGAGI (reference sequence). The CDR3 is 15 residues long. V was clipped by 0 bases and J by 0 bases, with 8 bases between them.

This clone was seen just once. Written as DNA, the CDR3 is TGTGCCAGCTCACCGGGAGGTGGCTCCTATAATTCACCCCTCCACTTT. This sequence encodes CASSPGGGSYNSPLHF. The V and J genes are TRBV18 and TRBJ1-6, with D unclear. Germline CDR1 KGHSH, CDR2 LQKENI. The CDR3 loop spans 16 amino acids. The ends were cut back, 3 bases at V and 0 bases at J, with 9 bases in the middle.

V gene TRBV28 combines with J gene TRBJ2-3; D might be TRBD1 (6 bases). Trimming left V 7 bases short and J 4 bases short, with 24 bases between. This CDR3 region has 17 residues. Germline CDR1 reads MDHEN; CDR2 reads SYDVKM. The CDR3 region has the DNA TGTGCCAGCACCTCTGGCACAGGGTATTTTGGGTCAGATACGCAGTATTTT. Protein sequence: CASTSGTGYFGSDTQYF.